This T cell receptor beta chain was identified during a study of T cell responses to AZD1222 COVID-19 vaccine. Overall study findings and caveats: Reportedly, nearly half of unique spike TCRs recognized epitopes outside B.1.351/B.1.1.7 mutations. Compared with day 0, the breadth and depth of the Spike-specific TCR repertoire rose significantly after two doses of AZD1222. The donor group comprised mostly white British people and more females; the analysis possibly underestimated clonal diversity.

The method was immunoSEQ multiplex PCR; TCRdb's version includes in-frame clones alone and lacks a portion of them. The sample includes about 54,000 clones, 65% to 90% seen only once; the top ten take about 7%. Remarks on this clone: No antigen is known for it.

Germline CDR1 reads SGHDN; CDR2 reads FVKESK. The length of the CDR3 is 16 residues. V lost 4 bases, J lost 4 bases, and 17 bases lay in between. Second-dose intervals near 4 or 12 weeks were combined. This chain connects TRBV14 to TRBJ2-1, with D uncertain. The sequence derives from an adult who received the AZD1222 COVID-19 vaccine. The sample here was peripheral blood, taken 28 days after the second AZD1222 dose. CDR3: CASSPSDLYLYNEQFF. In DNA, the CDR3 is TGTGCCAGCAGCCCTTCGGACCTCTACTTATACAATGAGCAGTTCTTC.